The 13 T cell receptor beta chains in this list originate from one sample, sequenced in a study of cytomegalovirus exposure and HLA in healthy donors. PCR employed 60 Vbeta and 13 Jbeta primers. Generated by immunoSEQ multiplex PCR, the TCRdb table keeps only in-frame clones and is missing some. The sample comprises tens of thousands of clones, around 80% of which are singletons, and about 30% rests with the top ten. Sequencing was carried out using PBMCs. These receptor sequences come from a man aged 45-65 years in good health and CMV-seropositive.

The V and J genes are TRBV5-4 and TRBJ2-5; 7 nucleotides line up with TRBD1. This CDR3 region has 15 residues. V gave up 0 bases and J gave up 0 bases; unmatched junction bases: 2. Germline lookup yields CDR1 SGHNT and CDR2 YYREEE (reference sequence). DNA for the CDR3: TGTGCCAGCAGCTTGGACAGGGGCAACCAAGAGACCCAGTACTTC. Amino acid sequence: CASSLDRGNQETQYF.

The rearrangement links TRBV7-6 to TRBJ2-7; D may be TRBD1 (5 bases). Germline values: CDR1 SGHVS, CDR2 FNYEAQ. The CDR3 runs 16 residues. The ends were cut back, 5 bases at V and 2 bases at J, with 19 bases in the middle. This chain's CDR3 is CASSENTRQYPYEQYF. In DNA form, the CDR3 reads TGTGCCAGCAGCGAAAATACCCGACAGTACCCCTACGAGCAGTACTTC.

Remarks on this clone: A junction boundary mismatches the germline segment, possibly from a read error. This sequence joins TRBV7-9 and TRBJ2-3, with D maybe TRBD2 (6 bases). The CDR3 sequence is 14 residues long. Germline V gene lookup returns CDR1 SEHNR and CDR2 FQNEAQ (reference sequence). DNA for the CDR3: TGTTCCAGCAGCAGGGCGGGGTGGGAGGATACGCAGTATTTT. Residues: CSSSRAGWEDTQYF.

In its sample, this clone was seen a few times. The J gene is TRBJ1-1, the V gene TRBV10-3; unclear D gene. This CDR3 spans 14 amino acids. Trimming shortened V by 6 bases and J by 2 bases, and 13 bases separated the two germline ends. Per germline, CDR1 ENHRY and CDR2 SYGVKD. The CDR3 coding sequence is TGTGCCATCAGGCAAGCGGACCGCAACACTGAAGCTTTCTTT. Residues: CAIRQADRNTEAFF.

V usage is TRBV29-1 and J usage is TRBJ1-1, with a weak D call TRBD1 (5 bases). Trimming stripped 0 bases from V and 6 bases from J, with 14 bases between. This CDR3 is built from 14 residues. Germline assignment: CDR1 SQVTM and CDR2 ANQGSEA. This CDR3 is CSVEEVGGIPEAFF. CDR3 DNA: TGCAGCGTTGAAGAGGTGGGGGGAATACCTGAAGCTTTCTTT. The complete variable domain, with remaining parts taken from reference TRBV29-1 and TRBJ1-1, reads SAVISQKPSRDICQRGTSLTIQCQVDSQVTMMFWYRQQPGQSLTLIATANQGSEATYESGFVIDKFPISRPNLTFSTLTVSNMSPEDSSIYLCSVEEVGGIPEAFFGQGTRLTVV.

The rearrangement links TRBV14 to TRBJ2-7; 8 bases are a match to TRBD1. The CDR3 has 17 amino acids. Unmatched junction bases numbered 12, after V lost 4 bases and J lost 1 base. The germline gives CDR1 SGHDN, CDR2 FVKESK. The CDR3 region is CASSPQNPGGGSYEQYF. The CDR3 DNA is TGTGCCAGCAGCCCACAGAATCCAGGGGGCGGTTCCTACGAGCAGTACTTC.

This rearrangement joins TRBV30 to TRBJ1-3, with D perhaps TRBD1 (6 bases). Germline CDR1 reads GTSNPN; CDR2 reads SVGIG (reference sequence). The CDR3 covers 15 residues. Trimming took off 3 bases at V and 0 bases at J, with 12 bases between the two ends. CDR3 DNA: TGTGCCTGGAGAAGGGGGTTCGGCTCTGGAAACACCATATATTTT. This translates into CAWRRGFGSGNTIYF.

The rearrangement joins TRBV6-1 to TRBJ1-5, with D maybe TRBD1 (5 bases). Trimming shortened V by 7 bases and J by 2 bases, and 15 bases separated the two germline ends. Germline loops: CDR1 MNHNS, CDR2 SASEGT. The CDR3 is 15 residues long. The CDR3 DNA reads TGTGCCAGCAAGGAGGGGCAAGGGGGCAATCAGCCCCAGCATTTT. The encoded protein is CASKEGQGGNQPQHF.

CDR3 DNA sequence: TGTGCCACCAAGGACAGGAACTCCTACGAGCAGTACTTC. Its translation: CATKDRNSYEQYF. The rearrangement joins TRBV15 to TRBJ2-7, with 7 bases matching TRBD1. CDR1 and CDR2 (germline): LNHNV, YYDKDF (reference sequence). Unmatched junction bases numbered 3, after V lost 7 bases and J lost 0 bases. The CDR3 runs 13 residues.

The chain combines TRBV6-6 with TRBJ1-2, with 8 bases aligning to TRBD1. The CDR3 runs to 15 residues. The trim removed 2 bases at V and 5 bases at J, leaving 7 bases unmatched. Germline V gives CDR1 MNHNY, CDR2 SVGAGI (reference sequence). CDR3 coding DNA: TGTGCCAGCAGTTACACCCCCCGACAGGGGTATGGCTACACCTTC. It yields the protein CASSYTPRQGYGYTF.

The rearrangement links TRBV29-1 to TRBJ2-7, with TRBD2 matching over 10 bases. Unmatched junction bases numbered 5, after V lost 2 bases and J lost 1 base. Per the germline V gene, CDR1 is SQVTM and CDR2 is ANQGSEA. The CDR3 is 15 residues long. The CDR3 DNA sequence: TGCAGCGTTGAATGGGGGACTAGCGAGTCCTACGAGCAGTACTTC. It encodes CSVEWGTSESYEQYF.

CDR3 DNA: TGTGCCATCAGTGATCGTCCAGGGGCTAACTATGGCTACACCTTC. It specifies CAISDRPGANYGYTF. The chain combines TRBV10-3 with TRBJ1-2, with TRBD1 as a possible D gene (6 bases). This CDR3 has 15 residues. Germline-derived CDR1 and CDR2 are ENHRY and SYGVKD. V was clipped by 3 bases and J by 0 bases, with 11 bases between them.

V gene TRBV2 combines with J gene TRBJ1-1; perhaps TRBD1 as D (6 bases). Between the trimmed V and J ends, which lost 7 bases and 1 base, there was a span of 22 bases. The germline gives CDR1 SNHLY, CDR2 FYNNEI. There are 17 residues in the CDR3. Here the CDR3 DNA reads TGTGCCAGCATACGGGGGGCACGGGGAGAACCGAACACTGAAGCTTTCTTT. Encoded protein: CASIRGARGEPNTEAFF.